This TCR beta chain is from a study of cytomegalovirus exposure and HLA in healthy donors. General study findings and limits: Despite most TCR sequences being rare, some public TCRs occurred in many donors. In most subjects, TCR beta sequences reportedly gave accurate predictions of HLA-A and HLA-B alleles. There were some V segments, including TRBV6-2 and TRBV6-3, excluded as indistinguishable.

This clone was observed a single time. Its cognate antigen is unknown. This CDR3 has 14 amino acids. Germline V gene sequence: CDR1 SGHDN, CDR2 FVKESK. V lost 1 base and J lost 4; bases outside the gene matches: 3. PCR was performed using 60 Vbeta and 13 Jbeta primers. Only in-frame clones appear in the TCRdb table, and some are missing; sequencing was by immunoSEQ multiplex PCR. Of fewer than 200,000 clones in the sample, around four fifths were seen once. The chain has TRBV14 and TRBJ1-2, with 7 positions matching TRBD1. The receptor was derived from a man aged 25 to 40 in good health and CMV-seronegative. Sample: PBMCs. CDR3 coding DNA: TGTGCCAGCAGCCAAGGGACAGGTCTCTATGGCTACACCTTC. As protein: CASSQGTGLYGYTF.